Listed here are 10 T cell receptor beta chains from one sample, sequenced in a study of blood T cell repertoires in COVID-19. Method: immunoSEQ multiplex PCR; TCRdb's copy keeps in-frame clones and lacks some. The table shows 130,000 to 150,000 clones, with 81% occurring only once. The sample taken for sequencing was peripheral blood. These TCRs come from a human donor with acute or convalescent COVID-19. The donor label of this sample is uncertain.

This chain connects TRBV6-5 to TRBJ2-6, with D possibly matching TRBD2 (5 bases). Trimming left V 4 bases short and J 1 base short, with 11 bases between. CDR1 is MNHEY, CDR2 SVGAGI, per germline. The CDR3 has 16 amino acids. For the CDR3, the DNA is TGTGCCAGCAGTTCCGGGGATCCGTCTGGGGCCAACGTCCTGACTTTC. As protein: CASSSGDPSGANVLTF.

The V call is TRBV18, the J call TRBJ2-1, with a possible D match to TRBD1 (5 bases). Germline CDR1 reads KGHSH; CDR2 reads LQKENI. The V end lost 8 bases, the J end lost 10 bases, and 15 bases lay between the germline ends. The CDR3 is 12 amino acids. CDR3 bases: TGTGCCAGCCAAGACAGTGCCGGCGAGCAGTTCTTC. Translating it yields CASQDSAGEQFF.

This sequence joins TRBV6-5 and TRBJ1-5; perhaps TRBD1 as D (5 bases). V lost 5 bases to trimming and J lost 5 bases, with 13 bases between them. From germline, CDR1 is MNHEY and CDR2 SVGAGI. The CDR3 loop spans 14 amino acids. CDR3 coding DNA: TGTGCCAGCAGTCGGGGCAGGGAGGATCAGCCCCAGCATTTT. Protein product: CASSRGREDQPQHF.

The chain recombines TRBV2 with TRBJ2-7; perhaps TRBD1 as D (7 bases). V lost 6 bases and J lost 4, with 16 bases in between. Per the germline V gene, CDR1 is SNHLY and CDR2 is FYNNEI. The CDR3 loop spans 14 amino acids. The CDR3 DNA sequence: TGTGCCAGCAGACTCCTCCCAGGGGGGTACGAGCAGTACTTC. It codes for CASRLLPGGYEQYF.

The chain joins TRBV24-1 to TRBJ1-2; a weak D match, TRBD1 (5 bases). The CDR3 extends over 14 amino acids. Looked up from germline, CDR1 is KGHDR and CDR2 is SFDVKD. Between the trimmed V and J ends, which lost 3 bases and 6 bases, there was a span of 13 bases. The CDR3 sequence is CATSDPFRGDGYTF. CDR3 DNA: TGTGCCACCAGTGATCCCTTCCGGGGGGATGGCTACACCTTC.

The chain recombines TRBV4-1 with TRBJ1-4; 8 bases are a match to TRBD1. The CDR3 contains 17 residues. After removal of 6 bases from V and 7 bases from J, the junction contained 16 bases not matched to a gene. Germline V lookup: CDR1 MGHRA, CDR2 YSYEKL. In DNA form, the CDR3 reads TGCGCCAGCAGTCGAGCCCTAACAGGGGGGCCGCGTGAAAAACTGTTTTTT. Encoded protein: CASSRALTGGPREKLFF.

As concerns this clone: The same CDR3 is also encoded by other DNA sequences in this sample. V gene TRBV27 combines with J gene TRBJ1-2, with 9 bases aligning to TRBD1. CDR1 and CDR2 (germline): MNHEY, SMNVEV (reference sequence). The V segment lost 7 bases and the J segment 4 bases; nucleotides outside the gene matches: 4. CDR3 length: 13 residues. CDR3 loop: CASTPGQGYGYTF. DNA for the CDR3: TGTGCCAGCACCCCGGGACAGGGCTATGGCTACACCTTC.

This rearrangement joins TRBV30 to TRBJ1-6, with a weak D call TRBD1 (6 bases). Germline loops: CDR1 GTSNPN, CDR2 SVGIG (reference sequence). Between the trimmed V and J ends, which lost 2 bases and 6 bases, there was a span of 11 bases. This CDR3 has 14 amino acids. DNA of the CDR3: TGTGCCTGGAGTCCTCGGGGGGCTAATTCACCCCTCCACTTT. It specifies CAWSPRGANSPLHF.

The gene calls are TRBV30 and TRBJ1-5, with D maybe TRBD1 (6 bases). CDR3 length: 15 amino acids. Germline V gene lookup returns CDR1 GTSNPN and CDR2 SVGIG (reference sequence). V was clipped by 2 bases and J by 4 bases, with 15 bases between them. Here the CDR3 reads CAWSPGRGANQPQHF. In nucleotides, the CDR3 is TGTGCCTGGAGTCCGGGCCGGGGGGCAAATCAGCCCCAGCATTTT.

This clone was recorded only once. The CDR3 sequence: CASAPGTSNTEAFF. The DNA for the CDR3 is TGTGCCAGCGCCCCCGGGACATCTAACACTGAAGCTTTCTTT. This chain connects TRBV27 to TRBJ1-1; maybe TRBD1 (6 bases). Trimming removed 8 bases from V and 2 bases from J, with 15 bases in between. CDR1 is MNHEY, CDR2 SMNVEV, per germline (reference sequence). The CDR3 loop spans 14 amino acids.